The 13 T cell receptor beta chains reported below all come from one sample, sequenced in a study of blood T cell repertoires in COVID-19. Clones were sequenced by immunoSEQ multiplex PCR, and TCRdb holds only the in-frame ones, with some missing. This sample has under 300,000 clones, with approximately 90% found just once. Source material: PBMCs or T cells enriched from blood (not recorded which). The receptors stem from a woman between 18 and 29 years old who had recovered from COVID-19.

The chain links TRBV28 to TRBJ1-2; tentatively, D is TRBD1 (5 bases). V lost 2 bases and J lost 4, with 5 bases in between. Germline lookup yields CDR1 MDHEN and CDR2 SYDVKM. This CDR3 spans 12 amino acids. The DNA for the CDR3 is TGTGCCAGCAGTTTAAGGGGCTATGGCTACACCTTC. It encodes CASSLRGYGYTF.

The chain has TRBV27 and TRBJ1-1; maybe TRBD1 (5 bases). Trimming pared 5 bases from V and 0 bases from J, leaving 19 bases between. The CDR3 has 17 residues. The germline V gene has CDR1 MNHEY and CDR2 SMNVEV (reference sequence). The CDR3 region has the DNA TGTGCCAGCAGTACCGGAGCCGCCCGGGGGGTGAACACTGAAGCTTTCTTT. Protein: CASSTGAARGVNTEAFF.

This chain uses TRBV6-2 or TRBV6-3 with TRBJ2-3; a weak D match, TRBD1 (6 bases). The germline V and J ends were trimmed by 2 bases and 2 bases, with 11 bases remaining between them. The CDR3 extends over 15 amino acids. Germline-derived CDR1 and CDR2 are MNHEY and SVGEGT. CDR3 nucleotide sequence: TGTGCCAGCAGTTACGCGACAGGTTTCACAGATACGCAGTATTTT. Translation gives CASSYATGFTDTQYF.

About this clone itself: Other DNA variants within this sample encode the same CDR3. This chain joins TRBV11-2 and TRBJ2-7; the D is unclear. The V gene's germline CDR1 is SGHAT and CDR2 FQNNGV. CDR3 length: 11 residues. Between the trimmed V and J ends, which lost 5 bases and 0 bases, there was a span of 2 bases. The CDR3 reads CASSHSYEQYF. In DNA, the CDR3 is TGTGCCAGCAGCCACTCCTACGAGCAGTACTTC.

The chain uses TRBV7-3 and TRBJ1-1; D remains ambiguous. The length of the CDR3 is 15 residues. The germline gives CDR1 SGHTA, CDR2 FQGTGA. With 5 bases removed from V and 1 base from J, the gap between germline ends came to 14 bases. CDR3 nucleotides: TGTGCCAGCAGCCCCGAAGCCGAACCGAACACTGAAGCTTTCTTT. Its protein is CASSPEAEPNTEAFF.

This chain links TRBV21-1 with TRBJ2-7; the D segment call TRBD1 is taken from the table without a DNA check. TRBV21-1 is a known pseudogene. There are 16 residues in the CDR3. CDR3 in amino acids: CASSKAGDREPYEQYF. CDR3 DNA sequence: TGTGCCAGCAGCAAAGCTGGGGACAGGGAACCCTACGAGCAGTACTTC.

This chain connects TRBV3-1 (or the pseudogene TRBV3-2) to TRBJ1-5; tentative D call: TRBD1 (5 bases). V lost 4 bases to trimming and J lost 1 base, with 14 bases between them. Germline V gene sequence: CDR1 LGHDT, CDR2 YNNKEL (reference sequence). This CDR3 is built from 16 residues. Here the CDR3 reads CASSLGGVESNQPQHF. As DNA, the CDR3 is TGTGCCAGCAGCCTCGGAGGGGTGGAAAGCAATCAGCCCCAGCATTTT.

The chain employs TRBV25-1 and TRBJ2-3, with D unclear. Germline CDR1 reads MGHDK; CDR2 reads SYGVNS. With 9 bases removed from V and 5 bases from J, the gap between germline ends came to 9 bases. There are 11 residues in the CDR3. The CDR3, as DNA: TGTGCCAGACCTCACAGAGATACGCAGTATTTT. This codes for CARPHRDTQYF.

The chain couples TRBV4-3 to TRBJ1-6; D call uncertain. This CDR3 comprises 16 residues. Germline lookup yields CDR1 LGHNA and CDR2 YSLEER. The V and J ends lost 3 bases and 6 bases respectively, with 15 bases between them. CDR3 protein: CASSHTGRVTNSPLHF. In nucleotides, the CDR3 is TGCGCCAGCAGCCACACGGGGAGAGTAACTAATTCACCCCTCCACTTT.

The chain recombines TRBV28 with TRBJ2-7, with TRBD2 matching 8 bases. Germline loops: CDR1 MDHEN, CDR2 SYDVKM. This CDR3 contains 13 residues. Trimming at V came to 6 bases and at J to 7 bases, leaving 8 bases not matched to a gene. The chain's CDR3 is CASRTGTSREQYF. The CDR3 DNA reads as TGTGCCAGCAGAACCGGGACTAGTAGGGAGCAGTACTTC.

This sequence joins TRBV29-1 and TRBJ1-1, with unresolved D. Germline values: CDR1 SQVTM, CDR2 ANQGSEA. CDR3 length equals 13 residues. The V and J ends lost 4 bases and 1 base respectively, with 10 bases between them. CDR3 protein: CSVVIISNTEAFF. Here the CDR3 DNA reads TGCAGCGTTGTAATTATCTCGAACACTGAAGCTTTCTTT.

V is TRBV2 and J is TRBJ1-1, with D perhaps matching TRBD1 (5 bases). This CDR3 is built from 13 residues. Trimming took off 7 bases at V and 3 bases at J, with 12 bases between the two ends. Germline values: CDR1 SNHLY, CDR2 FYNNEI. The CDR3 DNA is TGTGCCAGCATGGGGGGGATGGACACTGAAGCTTTCTTT. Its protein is CASMGGMDTEAFF. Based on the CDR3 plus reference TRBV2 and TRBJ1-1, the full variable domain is EPEVTQTPSHQVTQMGQEVILRCVPISNHLYFYWYRQILGQKVEFLVSFYNNEISEKSEIFDDQFSVERPDGSNFTLKIRSTKLEDSAMYFCASMGGMDTEAFFGQGTRLTVV.

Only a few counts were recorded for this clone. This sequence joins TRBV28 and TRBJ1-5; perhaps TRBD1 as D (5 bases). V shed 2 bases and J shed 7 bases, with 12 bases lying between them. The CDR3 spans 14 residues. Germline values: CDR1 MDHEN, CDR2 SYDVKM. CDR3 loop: CASSLIGAEQPQHF. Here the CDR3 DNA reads TGTGCCAGCAGTTTAATAGGGGCTGAGCAGCCCCAGCATTTT.